The 17 T cell receptor beta chains listed next were all sequenced from one sample in a study of blood T cell dynamics during melanoma immunotherapy. Clones were read by immunoSEQ multiplex PCR, and TCRdb kept only the in-frame ones, dropping some. This table holds 9,000 to 10,000 clones, around 86% found once. Time point: pre-treatment baseline. The sample in question was blood, obtained from a patient treated with checkpoint blockade. The receptors here all came from a human donor with melanoma.

The chain combines TRBV9 with TRBJ2-7; 8 positions match TRBD2. Germline CDR1 SGDLS, CDR2 YYNGEE. The CDR3 contains 15 residues. The V gene end was trimmed by 0 bases and the J gene end by 7 bases; junction bases not matched to a gene: 9. As DNA, the CDR3 is TGTGCCAGCAGCGTAGCTCTAGGCGCGGGGGGAGAGCAGTACTTC. Translating gives CASSVALGAGGEQYF.

The chain combines TRBV5-4 with TRBJ2-1, with 9 bases that match TRBD2. J gave up 9 bases and V 3 bases, and 4 bases lay outside the gene matches. CDR1 is SGHNT, CDR2 YYREEE, per germline (reference sequence). This CDR3 spans 13 amino acids. The CDR3 protein is CASSWIAGVEQFF. The CDR3 DNA is TGTGCCAGCAGCTGGATAGCGGGGGTTGAGCAGTTCTTC. The entire variable domain, with the rest obtained from reference TRBV5-4 and TRBJ2-1, is as follows: ETGVTQSPTHLIKTRGQQVTLRCSSQSGHNTVSWYQQALGQGPQFIFQYYREEENGRGNFPPRFSGLQFPNYSSELNVNALELDDSALYLCASSWIAGVEQFFGPGTRLTVL.

The chain is built from TRBV19 and TRBJ2-5; TRBD2 aligns across 7 bases. The CDR3 has 14 amino acids. From germline, CDR1 is LNHDA and CDR2 SQIVND (reference sequence). The trim removed 5 bases at V and 3 bases at J, leaving 6 bases unmatched. CDR3 in amino acids: CASSVQAGKETQYF. CDR3 DNA: TGTGCCAGTAGTGTCCAAGCGGGGAAAGAGACCCAGTACTTC.

The chain uses TRBV20-1 and TRBJ2-5, with D uncertain. The CDR3 is made up of 11 amino acids. The germline gives CDR1 DFQATT, CDR2 SNEGSKA (reference sequence). Between the trimmed V and J ends, which lost 2 bases and 4 bases, there was a span of 5 bases. The CDR3 DNA follows: TGCAGTGCTAGATTTGGAGAGACCCAGTACTTC. It is translated as CSARFGETQYF.

V is TRBV18 and J is TRBJ1-5, with a weak D call TRBD1 (5 bases). V lost 3 bases and J lost 5, with 20 bases in between. The CDR3 has 17 amino acids. From germline, CDR1 is KGHSH and CDR2 LQKENI. The CDR3, as DNA: TGTGCCAGCTCACCCCTCCCACTCATAGGGGTGGATCAGCCCCAGCATTTT. Translation: CASSPLPLIGVDQPQHF.

The rearrangement joins TRBV4-1 to TRBJ1-1; maybe TRBD1 (5 bases). The germline V gene has CDR1 MGHRA and CDR2 YSYEKL. V was clipped by 3 bases and J by 1 base, with 9 bases between them. The CDR3 is 14 residues long. This CDR3 reads CASSHSGTNTEAFF. For the CDR3, the DNA is TGCGCCAGCAGCCACTCCGGGACGAACACTGAAGCTTTCTTT.

The chain couples TRBV6-5 to TRBJ2-3; TRBD1 aligns across 10 bases. The CDR3 is made up of 15 amino acids. The germline V gene encodes CDR1 MNHEY and CDR2 SVGAGI. Trimming removed 5 bases from V and 4 bases from J; junction bases left unmatched: 6. CDR3 sequence reads: CASSGDRGRADTQYF. Here the CDR3 DNA reads TGTGCCAGCAGTGGCGACAGGGGGCGTGCAGATACGCAGTATTTT.

V and J are TRBV5-1 and TRBJ2-7; no clear D. Between the trimmed V and J ends, which lost 4 bases and 0 bases, there was a span of 11 bases. The CDR3 is 14 amino acids. CDR1 is SGHRS, CDR2 YFSETQ, per germline. This chain's CDR3 is CASSPDRISYEQYF. The CDR3 bases are TGCGCCAGCAGCCCTGACCGAATCTCCTACGAGCAGTACTTC.

This clone has a handful of counts. The genes are TRBV18 and TRBJ1-2; 10 nucleotides line up with TRBD1. J lost 4 bases, V lost 2 bases, and 10 bases had no gene match. Germline CDR1 and CDR2: KGHSH and LQKENI. The CDR3 has 17 residues. For the CDR3, the DNA is TGTGCCAGCTCACCAGAGACAGGGGGCGCGGGTGCCTATGGCTACACCTTC. Protein: CASSPETGGAGAYGYTF.

This sequence joins TRBV5-6 and TRBJ1-1, with a weak D call TRBD1 (5 bases). This CDR3 region has 13 residues. Germline V gene lookup returns CDR1 SGHDT and CDR2 YYEEEE. Trimming took off 5 bases at V and 5 bases at J, with 13 bases between the two ends. CDR3 sequence (DNA): TGTGCCAGCAGTCCAGGGACTCAGACTGAAGCTTTCTTT. Residues: CASSPGTQTEAFF. The variable domain in full, completed from reference TRBV5-6 and TRBJ1-1, reads DAGVTQSPTHLIKTRGQQVTLRCSPKSGHDTVSWYQQALGQGPQFIFQYYEEEERQRGNFPDRFSGHQFPNYSSELNVNALLLGDSALYLCASSPGTQTEAFFGQGTRLTVV.

The CDR3 region is CASSVGQGVGQPQHF. The CDR3 nucleotides are TGTGCCAGCAGCGTAGGCCAGGGAGTTGGTCAGCCCCAGCATTTT. This sequence joins TRBV9 and TRBJ1-5; D is perhaps TRBD1 (5 bases). V was cut by 0 bases and J by 6 bases, with 13 bases left in between. This CDR3 has 15 amino acids. Germline lookup yields CDR1 SGDLS and CDR2 YYNGEE.

This clone was observed a single time. The chain links TRBV7-9 to TRBJ2-1, with D maybe TRBD2 (6 bases). Germline loops: CDR1 SEHNR, CDR2 FQNEAQ (reference sequence). V was pared by 5 bases and J by 0 bases, with 11 bases between. The CDR3 has 15 residues. CDR3 loop: CASSLHGGSYNEQFF. In nucleotides, the CDR3 is TGTGCCAGCAGCCTACACGGGGGCTCCTACAATGAGCAGTTCTTC.

This clone showed up just a few times. This chain links TRBV11-1 with TRBJ1-1, with TRBD1 matching over 9 bases. This CDR3 has 14 amino acids. Per germline, CDR1 SGHAT and CDR2 FQDESV (reference sequence). V dropped 5 bases and J dropped 11; count of bases not matched to a gene: 12. The CDR3 nucleotides read TGTGCCAGCAGCGTCATCGGACCCGGGACAGGGGCTTTCTTT. The encoded protein is CASSVIGPGTGAFF.

This chain uses TRBV11-2 with TRBJ1-4; D uncertain. The CDR3 has 19 residues. Germline CDR1 is SGHAT and CDR2 is FQNNGV. V was shortened by 1 base and J by 0 bases, with 18 bases between the two germline ends. The CDR3 reads CASSLVVRWDRATNEKLFF. As DNA, the CDR3 is TGTGCCAGCAGCTTAGTAGTTCGATGGGATCGAGCAACTAATGAAAAACTGTTTTTT.

The chain carries TRBV6-1 and TRBJ1-5; 8 bases are a match to TRBD1. Germline V gives CDR1 MNHNS, CDR2 SASEGT. The V segment lost 4 bases and the J segment 1 base; nucleotides outside the gene matches: 6. This CDR3 contains 16 residues. The CDR3 loop reads CASSVRQGASNQPQHF. The DNA for the CDR3 is TGTGCCAGCAGTGTCAGGCAGGGGGCCAGCAATCAGCCCCAGCATTTT.

The chain carries TRBV19 and TRBJ2-7; either TRBD1 or TRBD2 may supply D (5 bases each). V lost 1 base and J lost 3, with 13 bases in between. CDR1 and CDR2 from the germline V gene are LNHDA and SQIVND (reference sequence). The CDR3 runs to 15 residues. The CDR3 loop reads CASSIGPGADYEQYF. CDR3 DNA: TGTGCCAGTAGTATAGGCCCCGGGGCAGACTACGAGCAGTACTTC.

The CDR3 loop reads CASSELVSGNSPLHF. The CDR3 DNA follows: TGTGCCAGCAGTGAGTTAGTATCGGGGAATTCACCCCTCCACTTT. The gene calls are TRBV6-1 and TRBJ1-6; D is undetermined. The germline V gene has CDR1 MNHNS and CDR2 SASEGT. The CDR3 has 15 amino acids. Trimming pared 3 bases from V and 7 bases from J, leaving 13 bases between.